This entry concerns a single T cell receptor (beta chain). The data originate from a study of blood T cell repertoires in COVID-19. Study context: Donors in the United States, Italy and Spain gave samples during acute or convalescent COVID-19. PBMCs, B-cell-depleted T cells, or T cells were the source of the cDNA or gDNA that made up the material.

Trimming took 9 bases from V and 2 from J, leaving 16 bases between them. The germline CDR1 and CDR2 sequences are SGHAT and FQNNGV. The CDR3 is 15 amino acids. How the authors handled the data: Counts of nucleated cells, estimated from reference gene primer amplification, were obtained. The protocol was immunoSEQ multiplex PCR, while the TCRdb copy is restricted to in-frame clones and leaves out a portion. The DNA was the basis for D and trimming; V, J and clone size are from that table. The repertoire holds tens of thousands of clones, with approximately 86% as singletons. The sequence derives from a man aged 70-80 years with acute or convalescent COVID-19. The chain carries TRBV11-2 and TRBJ2-2; the D gene is possibly TRBD2 (5 bases). Sequencing used peripheral blood. The CDR3 region is CASEHGVLNTGELFF. CDR3 bases: TGTGCCAGTGAGCACGGGGTATTAAACACCGGGGAGCTGTTTTTT.